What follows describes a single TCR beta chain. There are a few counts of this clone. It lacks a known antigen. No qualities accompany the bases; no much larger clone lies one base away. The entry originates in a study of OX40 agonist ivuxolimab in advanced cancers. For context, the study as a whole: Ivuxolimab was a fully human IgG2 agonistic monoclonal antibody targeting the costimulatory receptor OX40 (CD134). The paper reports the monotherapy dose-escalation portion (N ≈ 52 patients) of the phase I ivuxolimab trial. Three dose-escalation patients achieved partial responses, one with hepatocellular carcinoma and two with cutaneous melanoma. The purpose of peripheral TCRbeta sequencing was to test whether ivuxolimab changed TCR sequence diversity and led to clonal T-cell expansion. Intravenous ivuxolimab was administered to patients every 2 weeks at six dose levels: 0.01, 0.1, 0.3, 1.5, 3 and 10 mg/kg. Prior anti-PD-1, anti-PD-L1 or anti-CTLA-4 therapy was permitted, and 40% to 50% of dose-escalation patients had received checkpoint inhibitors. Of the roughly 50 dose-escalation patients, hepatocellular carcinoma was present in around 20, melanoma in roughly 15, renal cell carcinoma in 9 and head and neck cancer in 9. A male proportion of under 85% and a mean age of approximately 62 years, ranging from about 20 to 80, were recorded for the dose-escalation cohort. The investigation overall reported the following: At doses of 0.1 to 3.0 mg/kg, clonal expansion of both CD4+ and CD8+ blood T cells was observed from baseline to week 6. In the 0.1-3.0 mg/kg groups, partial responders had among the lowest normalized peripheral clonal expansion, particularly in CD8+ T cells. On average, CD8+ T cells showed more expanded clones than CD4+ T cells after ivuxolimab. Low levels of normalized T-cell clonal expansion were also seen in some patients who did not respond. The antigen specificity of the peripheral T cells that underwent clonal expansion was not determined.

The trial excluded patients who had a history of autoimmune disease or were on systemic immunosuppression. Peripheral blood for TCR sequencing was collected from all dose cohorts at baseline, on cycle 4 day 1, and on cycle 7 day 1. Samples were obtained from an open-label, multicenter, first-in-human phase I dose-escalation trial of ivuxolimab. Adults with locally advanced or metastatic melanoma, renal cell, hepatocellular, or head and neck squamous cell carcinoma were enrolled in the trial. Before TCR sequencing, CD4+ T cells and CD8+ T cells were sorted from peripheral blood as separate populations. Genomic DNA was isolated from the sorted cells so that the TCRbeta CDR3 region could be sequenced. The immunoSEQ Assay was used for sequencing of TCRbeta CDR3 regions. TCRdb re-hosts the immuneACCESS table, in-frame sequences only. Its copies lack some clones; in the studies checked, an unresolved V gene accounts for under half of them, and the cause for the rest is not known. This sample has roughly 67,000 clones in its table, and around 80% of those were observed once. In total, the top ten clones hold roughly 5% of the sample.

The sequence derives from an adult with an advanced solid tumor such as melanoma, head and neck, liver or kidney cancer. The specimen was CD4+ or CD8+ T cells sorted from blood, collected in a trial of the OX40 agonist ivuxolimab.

CDR3 protein: CASSGGWKPYQPQHF. The nucleotide sequence reads as follows: TGTGCCAGCAGCGGGGGCTGGAAACCGTATCAGCCCCAGCATTTT. This sequence uses TRBV5-6 and TRBJ1-5, with TRBD1 tentatively as D gene (6 bases match). The CDR3, cysteine through phenylalanine, is 15 amino acids long. Only CDR3 DNA remains: 45 bases, in frame from the first base. Based on the germline V gene, the CDR1 and CDR2 sequences are SGHDT and YYEEEE. V drops 4 bases and J drops 5 bases, leaving 16 bases in between. The CDR3 plus the reference TRBV5-6 and TRBJ1-5 genes for the other parts give the full variable domain: DAGVTQSPTHLIKTRGQQVTLRCSPKSGHDTVSWYQQALGQGPQFIFQYYEEEERQRGNFPDRFSGHQFPNYSSELNVNALLLGDSALYLCASSGGWKPYQPQHFGDGTRLSIL.